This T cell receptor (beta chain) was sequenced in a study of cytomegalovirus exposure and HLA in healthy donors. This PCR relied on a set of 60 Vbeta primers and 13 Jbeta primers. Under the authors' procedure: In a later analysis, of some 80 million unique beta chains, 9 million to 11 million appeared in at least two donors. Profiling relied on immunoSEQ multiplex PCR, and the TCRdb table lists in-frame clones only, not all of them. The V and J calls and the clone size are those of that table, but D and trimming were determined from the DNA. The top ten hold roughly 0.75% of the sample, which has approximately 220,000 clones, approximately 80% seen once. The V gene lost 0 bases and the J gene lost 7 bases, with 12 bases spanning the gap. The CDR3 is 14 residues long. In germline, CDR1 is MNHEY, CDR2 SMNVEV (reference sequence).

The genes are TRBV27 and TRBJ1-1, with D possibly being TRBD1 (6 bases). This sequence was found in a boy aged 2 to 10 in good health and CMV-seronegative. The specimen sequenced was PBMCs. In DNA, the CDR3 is TGTGCCAGCAGTTTATCCCAGGGGTGGAGTGAAGCTTTCTTT. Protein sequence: CASSLSQGWSEAFF.